Shown below are 17 T cell receptor beta chains from a single sample sequenced in a study of blood T cell repertoires in COVID-19. Method: immunoSEQ multiplex PCR; TCRdb's copy keeps in-frame clones and lacks some. The profile covers 150,000 or so clones, with about nine tenths appearing a single time and around 6.1% taken by the ten largest. The sequencing input was peripheral blood. These TCRs come from a man aged 80 or over with acute or convalescent COVID-19.

The chain joins TRBV30 to TRBJ1-3, with no clear D. The CDR3 extends over 16 amino acids. Germline CDR1 is GTSNPN and CDR2 is SVGIG (reference sequence). V was trimmed by 0 bases and J by 0 bases, leaving 12 bases between them. The CDR3 DNA reads as TGTGCCTGGAGTGTAGTGGGTCGGGGCTCTGGAAACACCATATATTTT. Translating it yields CAWSVVGRGSGNTIYF.

CDR3 loop: CASSLVGQGEYEQYF. The CDR3 coding sequence is TGTGCCAGCAGCTTGGTTGGTCAGGGGGAATACGAGCAGTACTTC. The rearrangement joins TRBV5-6 to TRBJ2-7; 7 bases are shared with TRBD1. This CDR3 spans 15 amino acids. The germline gives CDR1 SGHDT, CDR2 YYEEEE. J was trimmed by 4 bases and V by 0 bases; bases with no gene match: 7.

This sequence joins TRBV19 and TRBJ1-2; TRBD1 might be the D (5 bases). Trimming cost V 8 bases and J 0 bases, with 10 bases left between them. The CDR3 runs to 13 residues. Per the germline V gene, CDR1 is LNHDA and CDR2 is SQIVND (reference sequence). The CDR3 DNA reads TGTGCCAGTCAGACAGCCGCTAACTATGGCTACACCTTC. It encodes CASQTAANYGYTF.

This clone was detected only a few times. The rearrangement uses TRBV12-5 and TRBJ1-1; maybe TRBD1 (6 bases). This CDR3 is 13 amino acids long. Germline V gene data show CDR1 as LGHNT and CDR2 as FRNRAP. Trimming pared 1 base from V and 11 bases from J, leaving 14 bases between. CDR3 coding DNA: TGTGCTAGTGGTTTGGCACCGGGGGGCCGGGCTTTCTTT. Translated, it gives CASGLAPGGRAFF. The full variable domain, with the rest looked up from reference TRBV12-5 and TRBJ1-1, is DARVTQTPRHKVTEMGQEVTMRCQPILGHNTVFWYRQTMMQGLELLAYFRNRAPLDDSGMPKDRFSAEMPDATLATLKIQPSEPRDSAVYFCASGLAPGGRAFFGQGTRLTVV.

The chain employs TRBV28 and TRBJ2-1; TRBD1 is a possible D gene (7 bases). Trimming removed 7 bases at V and 0 bases at J, with 16 bases between. The CDR3 sequence is 16 residues long. The germline gives CDR1 MDHEN, CDR2 SYDVKM. DNA for the CDR3: TGTGCCAGCAACCAGGGGGTAGCGGCCTCCTACAATGAGCAGTTCTTC. It codes for CASNQGVAASYNEQFF. The complete variable domain, with remaining parts taken from reference TRBV28 and TRBJ2-1, reads DVKVTQSSRYLVKRTGEKVFLECVQDMDHENMFWYRQDPGLGLRLIYFSYDVKMKEKGDIPEGYSVSREKKERFSLILESASTNQTSMYLCASNQGVAASYNEQFFGPGTRLTVL.

V usage is TRBV27 and J usage is TRBJ1-5; 7 bases align to TRBD1. The CDR3 loop spans 12 amino acids. The ends lost 9 bases at V and 6 bases at J; junction bases unmatched: 5. Germline V gives CDR1 MNHEY, CDR2 SMNVEV (reference sequence). DNA for the CDR3: TGTGCCAGACAGGGGACGAGTCAGCCCCAGCATTTT. It yields the protein CARQGTSQPQHF.

This rearrangement joins TRBV28 to TRBJ1-3; 7 bases map to TRBD1. This CDR3 has 11 residues. With 10 bases clipped from V and 11 bases from J, the junction kept 8 bases outside the gene matches. CDR1 MDHEN and CDR2 SYDVKM come from the germline V gene. Here the CDR3 reads CAISGGEAIYF. The CDR3, as DNA: TGTGCCATCTCAGGGGGAGAAGCCATATATTTT.

The chain uses TRBV24-1 and TRBJ2-2; D possibly corresponds to TRBD1 (5 bases). The CDR3 runs 16 residues. From germline, CDR1 is KGHDR and CDR2 SFDVKD. Trimming left V 3 bases short and J 8 bases short, with 18 bases between. The CDR3 loop is CATSDPQGPGAGELFF. In nucleotides, the CDR3 is TGTGCCACCAGTGATCCACAAGGGCCTGGGGCGGGGGAGCTGTTTTTT.

This chain connects TRBV3-1 (or the pseudogene TRBV3-2) to TRBJ1-1; no reliable D call. The V end was cut by 0 bases, the J end by 0 bases, with 2 bases between. This CDR3 region has 13 residues. Germline V gene data show CDR1 as LGHDT and CDR2 as YNNKEL (reference sequence). The chain's CDR3 is CASSQDMNTEAFF. CDR3 coding DNA: TGTGCCAGCAGCCAAGACATGAACACTGAAGCTTTCTTT.

The rearrangement uses TRBV3-1 (or the pseudogene TRBV3-2) and TRBJ2-7; TRBD2 matches at 7 bases. The V segment lost 0 bases and the J segment 3 bases; nucleotides outside the gene matches: 8. CDR3 length: 16 amino acids. Per germline, CDR1 LGHDT and CDR2 YNNKEL (reference sequence). CDR3 region: CASSQDSQRGNYEQYF. CDR3 DNA sequence: TGTGCCAGCAGCCAAGATTCCCAGCGGGGAAACTACGAGCAGTACTTC.

V and J are TRBV30 and TRBJ2-5; 8 bases line up with TRBD1. Germline loops: CDR1 GTSNPN, CDR2 SVGIG (reference sequence). V lost 1 base to trimming and J lost 0 bases; unmatched junction nucleotides: 4. CDR3 length: 15 amino acids. In DNA form, the CDR3 reads TGTGCCTGGAGTGCGCAGGGGGCCAACCAAGAGACCCAGTACTTC. Amino acid sequence: CAWSAQGANQETQYF.

The gene calls are TRBV5-4 and TRBJ2-1; D is perhaps TRBD2 (6 bases). CDR1 and CDR2 from the germline V gene are SGHNT and YYREEE (reference sequence). Trimming took 4 bases from V and 0 from J, leaving 14 bases between them. The CDR3 has 16 amino acids. DNA for the CDR3: TGTGCCAGCAGCCGCCAGACTAGTCTCTCCTACAATGAGCAGTTCTTC. It yields the protein CASSRQTSLSYNEQFF.

This chain connects TRBV3-1 (or the pseudogene TRBV3-2) to TRBJ2-3; 7 bases map to TRBD2. This CDR3 is built from 17 residues. Losses at the gene ends were 2 bases for V and 2 bases for J; bases not matched to a gene: 10. Germline V gene data show CDR1 as LGHDT and CDR2 as YNNKEL (reference sequence). As DNA, the CDR3 is TGTGCCAGCAGCCAAACTGAACCGGGGGACTACACAGATACGCAGTATTTT. This sequence encodes CASSQTEPGDYTDTQYF.

In this sample, this clone turned up a few times. The V gene is TRBV19, the J gene TRBJ2-5; 8 positions match TRBD2. Trimming cost V 3 bases and J 4 bases; bases outside gene matches: 7. This CDR3 has 15 residues. Per the germline V gene, CDR1 is LNHDA and CDR2 is SQIVND (reference sequence). CDR3 in DNA: TGTGCCAGTAGTATTTCCGGGAGGGACACAGAGACCCAGTACTTC. Translation: CASSISGRDTETQYF.

The V gene is TRBV6-5, the J gene TRBJ1-4, with 8 bases lining up with TRBD1. The V gene end was trimmed by 6 bases and the J gene end by 7 bases; junction bases not matched to a gene: 4. Germline loops: CDR1 MNHEY, CDR2 SVGAGI. The CDR3 is 13 amino acids. CDR3 amino acids: CASRNTGGEKLFF. The CDR3 DNA sequence: TGTGCCAGCAGGAACACAGGGGGTGAAAAACTGTTTTTT.

This chain links TRBV4-2 with TRBJ1-2; 8 positions agree with TRBD1. The V gene's germline CDR1 is LGHNA and CDR2 YNFKEQ. Trimming removed 1 base from V and 8 bases from J; junction bases left unmatched: 9. The length of the CDR3 is 15 residues. In DNA form, the CDR3 reads TGTGCCAGCAGCCAAGTGGACCCGACAGGGGTAGGCTACACCTTC. It codes for CASSQVDPTGVGYTF.

This clone was counted ten times or more. The chain recombines TRBV18 with TRBJ2-7; TRBD1 matches 10 bases. V was pared by 4 bases and J by 6 bases, with 3 bases of the junction left unmatched. The CDR3 contains 13 residues. CDR1 is KGHSH, CDR2 LQKENI, per germline. CDR3: CASSRTGGGEQYF. Here the CDR3 DNA reads TGTGCCAGCTCACGGACAGGGGGTGGCGAGCAGTACTTC.